The 5 T cell receptor beta chains below come from one sample, sequenced in a study of T cell repertoires in cytomegalovirus infection. Their antigens remain unidentified. TCRdb called the reads again in MiXCR, with one record for every CDR3 protein. The sample consists of 550,000 to 850,000 distinct CDR3 sequences, around 32% of them appearing once. The sequences come from cultured PBMCs, collected from culture after CMV antigen stimulation. These receptor sequences come from a human donor in good health (CMV status not recorded). Some clones in this sample may be carry-over from other donors' samples.

The genes are TRBV19 and TRBJ1-2; tentative D call: TRBD1 (5 bases). Germline CDR1 LNHDA, CDR2 SQIVND (reference sequence). V gave up 4 bases and J gave up 1 base, with 10 bases separating them. CDR3 length: 14 residues. The CDR3 is CASSRGTNNYGYTF. In nucleotides, the CDR3 is TGTGCCAGTAGTAGGGGGACGAATAACTATGGCTACACCTTC.

This clonotype was seen a few times. The rearrangement joins TRBV5-1 to TRBJ1-5; D not resolved. Germline V gene lookup returns CDR1 SGHRS and CDR2 YFSETQ. The CDR3 runs 14 residues. The V and J ends lost 0 bases and 2 bases respectively, with 6 bases between them. The CDR3 nucleotides are TGCGCCAGCAGCTTGGAGCTAGGCAATCAGCCCCAGCATTTT. It translates to CASSLELGNQPQHF. Drawing the rest from reference TRBV5-1 and TRBJ1-5, the complete variable domain is KAGVTQTPRYLIKTRGQQVTLSCSPISGHRSVSWYQQTPGQGLQFLFEYFSETQRNKGNFPGRFSGRQFSNSRSEMNVSTLELGDSALYLCASSLELGNQPQHFGDGTRLSIL.

This chain connects TRBV7-9 to TRBJ1-1; D is perhaps TRBD1 (5 bases). This CDR3 contains 13 residues. Germline loops: CDR1 SEHNR, CDR2 FQNEAQ (reference sequence). Between the trimmed V and J ends, which lost 4 bases and 3 bases, there was a span of 9 bases. In DNA form, the CDR3 reads TGTGCCAGCAGCTATGGGGGTTACACTGAAGCTTTCTTT. Protein sequence: CASSYGGYTEAFF.

This clonotype occurred a few times. This chain joins TRBV7-9 and TRBJ2-1; 10 positions match TRBD1. V trimming: 5 bases; J trimming: 6 bases; junction bases outside the gene matches: 7. CDR3 size: 15 residues. Germline V gene sequence: CDR1 SEHNR, CDR2 FQNEAQ (reference sequence). The CDR3 loop reads CASSLTGGFFNEQFF. The CDR3 DNA reads TGTGCCAGCAGCCTGACAGGGGGCTTTTTCAATGAGCAGTTCTTC.

This clonotype showed up just a few times. The chain recombines TRBV20-1 with TRBJ1-6, with D perhaps TRBD1 (5 bases). Germline V gene data show CDR1 as DFQATT and CDR2 as SNEGSKA (reference sequence). V was cut by 5 bases and J by 11 bases, with 16 bases left in between. CDR3 length: 13 amino acids. CDR3 sequence: CSAPGPLGPPLHF. CDR3 in DNA: TGCAGTGCTCCCGGGCCCCTGGGGCCACCCCTCCACTTT.